The clone carrying this T cell receptor (beta chain) is labeled medium-sized. Its antigen is undetermined. Study-wide findings and caveats: The larger cohort examined one V-J beta rearrangement, not whole repertoires.

This CDR3 is built from 15 residues. CDR1 and CDR2 (germline): SGHRS, YFSETQ. V lost 0 bases to trimming and J lost 7 bases; unmatched junction nucleotides: 6. Cells sorted as Tregs were CD4+, CD25+ and CD127-/low. TCRdb re-derived calls from the 5' RACE reads in MiXCR, one entry per CDR3 protein. The sample yields some 30,000 distinct CDR3 sequences, roughly a quarter seen once. This sequence was found in a female donor with breast cancer. The specimen sequenced was tumor-infiltrating Tregs sorted from the breast tumor. V and J are TRBV5-1 and TRBJ1-1; 10 nucleotides line up with TRBD1. Written as DNA, the CDR3 is TGCGCCAGCAGCTTGGGGGGACAGGGGTCCCGTGAAGCTTTCTTT. Encoded protein: CASSLGGQGSREAFF.